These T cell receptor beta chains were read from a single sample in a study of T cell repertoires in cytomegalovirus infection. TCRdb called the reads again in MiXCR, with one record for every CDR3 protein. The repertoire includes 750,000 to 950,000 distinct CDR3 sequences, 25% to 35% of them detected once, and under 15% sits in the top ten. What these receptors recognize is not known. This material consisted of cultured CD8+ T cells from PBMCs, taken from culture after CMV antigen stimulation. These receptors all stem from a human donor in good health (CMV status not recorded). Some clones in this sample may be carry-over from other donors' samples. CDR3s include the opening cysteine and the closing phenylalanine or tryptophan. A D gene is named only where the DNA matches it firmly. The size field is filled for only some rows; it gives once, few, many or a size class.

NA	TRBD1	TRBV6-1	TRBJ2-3	CASSLSRTGPDTQYF	TGTGCCAGCAGCCTATCCCGGACAGGGCCAGATACGCAGTATTTT
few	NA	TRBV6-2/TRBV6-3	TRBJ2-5	CASSTVDYQETQYF	TGTGCCAGCAGTACTGTGGACTACCAAGAGACCCAGTACTTC
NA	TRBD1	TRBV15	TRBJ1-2	CATSILGGVYGYTF	TGTGCCACCAGCATCTTAGGGGGCGTCTATGGCTACACCTTC
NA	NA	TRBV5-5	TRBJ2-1	CASSLYKLDEQFF	TGTGCCAGCAGCTTGTATAAGCTAGATGAGCAGTTCTTC
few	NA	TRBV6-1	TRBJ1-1	CASAPGFMNTEAFF	TGTGCCAGTGCCCCGGGTTTCATGAACACTGAAGCTTTCTTT
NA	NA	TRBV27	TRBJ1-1	CASSSHSGVLSETEAFF	TGTGCCAGCAGTTCCCACTCCGGGGTTTTAAGTGAAACTGAAGCTTTCTTT
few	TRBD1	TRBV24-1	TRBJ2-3	CATSDWDSPPGDTQYF	TGTGCCACCAGTGATTGGGACAGCCCTCCCGGAGATACGCAGTATTTT
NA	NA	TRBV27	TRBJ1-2	CASSLTGTDGYTF	TGTGCCAGCAGTCTTACCGGGACGGATGGCTACACCTTC
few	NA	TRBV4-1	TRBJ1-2	CASSQTLSVGTGSYGYTF	TGCGCCAGCAGCCAAACTCTTTCTGTGGGGACGGGGTCTTATGGCTACACCTTC
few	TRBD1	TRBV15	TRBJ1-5	CATSGPGQGFHQPQHF	TGTGCCACCAGCGGCCCGGGACAGGGTTTCCATCAGCCCCAGCATTTT
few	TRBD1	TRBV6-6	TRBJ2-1	CASSYGQGVANEQFF	TGTGCCAGCAGTTACGGGCAGGGGGTTGCCAATGAGCAGTTCTTC
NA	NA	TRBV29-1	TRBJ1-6	CSVLGRGVSYNSPLHF	TGCAGCGTCTTGGGGCGGGGGGTATCCTATAATTCACCCCTCCACTTT
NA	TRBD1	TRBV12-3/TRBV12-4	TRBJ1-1	CASSSTGEDGAFF	TGTGCCAGCAGCTCGACAGGGGAAGACGGAGCTTTCTTT